The present TCR beta chain was sequenced within a study of graft-versus-host responses after intestinal transplantation. Looking at the study overall: For two to four years after anti-thymocyte globulin induction, all recipients took tacrolimus and steroids.

Deletions cut 1 base from V and 2 bases from J, with 6 bases between. Germline assignment: CDR1 SEHNR and CDR2 FQNEAQ (reference sequence). This CDR3 has 13 amino acids. Study-level results: Patients who carried graft-donor T cell macrochimerism also had high graft-versus-host to host-versus-graft clonal ratios in their allografts.

Assay used: immunoSEQ multiplex PCR; TCRdb lists only in-frame clones, some missing. The sample shows around 110,000 clones, 90% to 95% of them seen only once. Regarding this clone: The target antigen is unknown.

The sample was unstimulated CD8+ T cells sorted from spleen or lymph node cells, taken before transplant. This receptor was identified in a human donor who was the organ donor for an intestinal transplant. The chain uses TRBV7-9 and TRBJ2-7; D possibly uses TRBD1 or TRBD2 (5 bases each). CDR3 residues: CASSLGGTYEQYF. DNA for the CDR3: TGTGCCAGCAGCTTAGGGGGGACCTACGAGCAGTACTTC.